This T cell receptor beta chain was sequenced in a study of OX40 agonist ivuxolimab in advanced cancers. General notes on the study: Ivuxolimab, which targeted the costimulatory receptor OX40 (CD134), was an agonistic, fully human IgG2 monoclonal antibody. The paper describes the monotherapy dose-escalation part (N ≈ 51 patients) of the phase I trial of ivuxolimab. Partial responses occurred in three dose-escalation patients, of whom one had hepatocellular carcinoma and two had cutaneous melanoma. Of the approximately 50 patients in dose escalation, approximately 20 had hepatocellular carcinoma, approximately 15 had melanoma, 9 had renal cell carcinoma and 9 had head and neck cancer. In the dose-escalation cohort, 70% to 85% of patients were male, and the mean age was roughly 56 years with a range of about 20 to 80. Peripheral TCRbeta sequencing aimed to test whether ivuxolimab altered TCR sequence diversity and caused clonal T-cell expansion. Patients were allowed to have had prior anti-PD-1, anti-PD-L1 or anti-CTLA-4 therapy, and more than 30% of the dose-escalation patients had previously received checkpoint inhibitors. Intravenous ivuxolimab was administered to patients every 2 weeks at six dose levels: 0.01, 0.1, 0.3, 1.5, 3 and 10 mg/kg.

The trial excluded patients who had a history of autoimmune disease or were on systemic immunosuppression. In every dose cohort, peripheral blood was drawn for TCR sequencing at baseline, cycle 4 day 1, and cycle 7 day 1. Samples were obtained from an open-label, multicenter, first-in-human phase I dose-escalation trial of ivuxolimab. The trial enrolled adults with locally advanced or metastatic head and neck squamous cell, hepatocellular, melanoma or renal cell carcinoma. Before TCR sequencing, CD4+ T cells and CD8+ T cells from peripheral blood were sorted into separate populations. The germline V gene provides CDR1 SGHDN and CDR2 FVKESK. Cut back by 0 bases and 4 bases, the V and J ends lie 9 bases apart. The CDR3 measures 15 amino acids from cysteine to phenylalanine. Kept here is only the CDR3 DNA, which spans 45 bases and is read in frame from base 1. Genomic DNA was isolated from the sorted cells so that the TCRbeta CDR3 region could be sequenced. The immunoSEQ Assay was used for sequencing of TCRbeta CDR3 regions. TCRdb provides this immuneACCESS table in a form limited to in-frame rearrangements. Some clones are lacking; in checked studies, under half of them reflect an unresolved V gene, and why the rest are absent is not known. The sample contains about 62,000 clones, 79% of them found a single time. Of the sample, about a tenth is held by the ten largest clones.

Notes on this clone: Its antigen target is currently unknown. No much larger clonotype is one base removed from it; base qualities were not supplied.

Findings and caveats that apply to the study as a whole: The antigen specificity of the clonally expanded peripheral T cells was not determined. After ivuxolimab, expanded clones were on average more numerous among CD8+ T cells than among CD4+ T cells. Low levels of normalized T-cell clonal expansion were also seen in some patients who did not respond. In the 0.1-3.0 mg/kg groups, partial responders had among the lowest normalized peripheral clonal expansion, particularly in CD8+ T cells. At doses from 0.1 to 3.0 mg/kg, clonal expansion was seen in both CD4+ and CD8+ blood T cells between baseline and week 6.

The material was CD4+ or CD8+ T cells sorted from blood, obtained in a trial of the OX40 agonist ivuxolimab. The source is an adult with an advanced solid tumor such as melanoma, head and neck, liver or kidney cancer. The chain joins TRBV14 to TRBJ2-2, with TRBD1 perhaps the D gene, on 5 matching bases. The CDR3 region reads CASSQDNRITGELFF. The nucleotides are TGTGCCAGCAGCCAAGATAACAGGATCACCGGGGAGCTGTTTTTT.